This T cell receptor (beta chain) was identified during a study of cytomegalovirus exposure and HLA in healthy donors. Study-wide points: The study listed 150 to 200 cytomegalovirus-associated TCR beta chains.

Clones were sequenced by immunoSEQ multiplex PCR, and TCRdb holds only the in-frame ones, with some missing. The table records some 110,000 clones, 86% of them present only once. Remarks on this clone: The antigen is undetermined.

The receptor was isolated from a woman under 30 in good health and CMV-seropositive. Sequenced sample: PBMCs.

The CDR3 sequence is CASSTNRPQHF. CDR3 in DNA: TGTGCCAGCAGTACCAACAGGCCCCAGCATTTT. The rearrangement uses TRBV28 and TRBJ1-5; D uncertain. V was pared by 5 bases and J by 9 bases, with 8 bases between. This CDR3 spans 11 amino acids. Germline loops: CDR1 MDHEN, CDR2 SYDVKM.